The 5 T cell receptor beta chains reported below all come from one sample, sequenced in a study of blood T cell repertoires in COVID-19. Sequencing was performed with immunoSEQ multiplex PCR; in TCRdb, only in-frame clones are kept and a portion is missing. The sample holds approximately 110,000 clones; roughly 74% are singletons and the top ten take 6%. Sequencing was performed on peripheral blood. These receptor sequences come from a man aged 80 or over with COVID-19, enrolled during active disease.

The chain employs TRBV7-9 and TRBJ2-1, with D tentatively TRBD1 (6 bases). The CDR3 has 15 residues. V lost 3 bases to trimming and J lost 8 bases, with 17 bases between them. CDR1 is SEHNR and CDR2 is FQNEAQ in the germline V gene (reference sequence). CDR3 in amino acids: CASSFTGDTVYEQFF. The DNA of the CDR3 is TGTGCCAGCAGCTTTACCGGGGACACCGTTTATGAGCAGTTCTTC.

The V and J genes are TRBV11-3 and TRBJ1-1; weak D call: TRBD1 (5 bases). The ends were cut back, 1 base at V and 4 bases at J, with 7 bases in the middle. Germline-derived CDR1 and CDR2 are SGHNT and YENEEA. This CDR3 region has 13 residues. For the CDR3, the DNA is TGTGCCAGCAGCTTAGCAGGGCGCACTGAAGCTTTCTTT. Encoded protein: CASSLAGRTEAFF.

This rearrangement joins TRBV30 to TRBJ1-1; 9 nucleotides agree with TRBD1. Germline CDR1 is GTSNPN and CDR2 is SVGIG (reference sequence). After removal of 1 base from V and 7 bases from J, the junction contained 13 bases not matched to a gene. CDR3 length equals 16 residues. The CDR3 here is CAWSASHTGGKGEAFF. As DNA, the CDR3 is TGTGCCTGGAGTGCCTCACATACAGGGGGCAAGGGTGAAGCTTTCTTT.

The chain combines TRBV28 with TRBJ1-5, with TRBD1 as a possible D gene (6 bases). Germline CDR1 reads MDHEN; CDR2 reads SYDVKM. V was trimmed by 6 bases and J by 3 bases, leaving 9 bases between them. This CDR3 has 13 residues. The CDR3 loop is CASRTGSNQPQHF. CDR3 DNA: TGTGCCAGCAGAACAGGGTCCAATCAGCCCCAGCATTTT.

This chain joins TRBV5-1 and TRBJ2-1, with 11 bases aligning to TRBD2. The CDR3 covers 16 residues. Germline V gene lookup returns CDR1 SGHRS and CDR2 YFSETQ. V shed 4 bases and J 7 bases; nucleotides not matched to a gene: 10. CDR3 DNA: TGCGCCAGCAGCGGGGGGACTAGCGGCGGACCGAATGAGCAGTTCTTC. Translating it yields CASSGGTSGGPNEQFF. Full variable domain (remainder filled in from reference TRBV5-1 and TRBJ2-1): KAGVTQTPRYLIKTRGQQVTLSCSPISGHRSVSWYQQTPGQGLQFLFEYFSETQRNKGNFPGRFSGRQFSNSRSEMNVSTLELGDSALYLCASSGGTSGGPNEQFFGPGTRLTVL.